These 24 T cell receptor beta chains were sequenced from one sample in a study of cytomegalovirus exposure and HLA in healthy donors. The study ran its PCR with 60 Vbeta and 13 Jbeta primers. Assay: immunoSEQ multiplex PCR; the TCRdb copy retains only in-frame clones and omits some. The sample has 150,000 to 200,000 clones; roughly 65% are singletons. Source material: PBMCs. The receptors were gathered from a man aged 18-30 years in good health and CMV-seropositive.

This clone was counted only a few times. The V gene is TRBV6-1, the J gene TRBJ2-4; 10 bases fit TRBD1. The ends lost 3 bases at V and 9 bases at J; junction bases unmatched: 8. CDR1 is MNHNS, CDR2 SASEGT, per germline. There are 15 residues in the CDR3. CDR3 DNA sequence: TGTGCCAGCAGTGAGACAGGGGGCCCTCAAAGCATTCAGTACTTC. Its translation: CASSETGGPQSIQYF.

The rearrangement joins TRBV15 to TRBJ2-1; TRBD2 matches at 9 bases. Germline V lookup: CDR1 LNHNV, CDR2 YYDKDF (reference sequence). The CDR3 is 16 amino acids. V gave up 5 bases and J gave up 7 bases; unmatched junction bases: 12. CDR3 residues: CATSEDAGGFLNEQFF. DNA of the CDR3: TGTGCCACCAGCGAGGACGCGGGGGGGTTTTTAAATGAGCAGTTCTTC.

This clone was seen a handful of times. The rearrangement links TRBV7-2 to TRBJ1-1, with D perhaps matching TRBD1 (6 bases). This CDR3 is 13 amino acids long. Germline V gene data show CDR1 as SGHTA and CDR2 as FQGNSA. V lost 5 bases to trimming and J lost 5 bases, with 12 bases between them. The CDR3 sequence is CASSVNRVTEAFF. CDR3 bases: TGTGCCAGCAGCGTTAACAGGGTTACTGAAGCTTTCTTT.

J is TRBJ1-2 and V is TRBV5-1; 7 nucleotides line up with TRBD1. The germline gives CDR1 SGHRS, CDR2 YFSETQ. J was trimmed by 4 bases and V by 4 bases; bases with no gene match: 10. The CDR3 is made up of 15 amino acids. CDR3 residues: CASSPYGQVFYGYTF. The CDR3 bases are TGCGCCAGCAGCCCCTACGGACAGGTTTTCTATGGCTACACCTTC. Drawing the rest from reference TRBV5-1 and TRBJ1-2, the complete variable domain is KAGVTQTPRYLIKTRGQQVTLSCSPISGHRSVSWYQQTPGQGLQFLFEYFSETQRNKGNFPGRFSGRQFSNSRSEMNVSTLELGDSALYLCASSPYGQVFYGYTFGSGTRLTVV.

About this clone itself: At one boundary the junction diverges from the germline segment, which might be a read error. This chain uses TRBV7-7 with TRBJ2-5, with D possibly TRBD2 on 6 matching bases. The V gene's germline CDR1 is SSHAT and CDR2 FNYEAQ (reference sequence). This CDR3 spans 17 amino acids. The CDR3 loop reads CASSLATFGRGEGTQYF. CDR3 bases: TGTGCTAGCAGCTTAGCCACCTTTGGGCGGGGTGAGGGGACCCAGTACTTC.

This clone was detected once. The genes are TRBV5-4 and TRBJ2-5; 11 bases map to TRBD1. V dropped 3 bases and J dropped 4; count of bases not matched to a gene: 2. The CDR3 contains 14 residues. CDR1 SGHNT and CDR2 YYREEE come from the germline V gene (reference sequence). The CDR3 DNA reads TGTGCCAGCAGCTGGGGGACAGGGGGAGAGACCCAGTACTTC. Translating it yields CASSWGTGGETQYF. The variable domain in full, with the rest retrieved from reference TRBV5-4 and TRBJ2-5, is ETGVTQSPTHLIKTRGQQVTLRCSSQSGHNTVSWYQQALGQGPQFIFQYYREEENGRGNFPPRFSGLQFPNYSSELNVNALELDDSALYLCASSWGTGGETQYFGPGTRLLVL.

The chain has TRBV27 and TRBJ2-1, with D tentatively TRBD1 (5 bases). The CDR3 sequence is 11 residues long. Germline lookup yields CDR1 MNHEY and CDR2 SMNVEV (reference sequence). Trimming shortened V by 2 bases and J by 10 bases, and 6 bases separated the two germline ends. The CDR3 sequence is CASSLPGEQFF. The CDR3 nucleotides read TGTGCCAGCAGTTTACCAGGGGAGCAGTTCTTC.

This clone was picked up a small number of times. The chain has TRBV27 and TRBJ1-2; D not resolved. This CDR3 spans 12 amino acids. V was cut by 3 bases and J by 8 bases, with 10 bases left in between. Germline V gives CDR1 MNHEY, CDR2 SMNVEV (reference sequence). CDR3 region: CASSFWGGGYTF. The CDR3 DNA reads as TGTGCCAGCAGTTTTTGGGGAGGGGGCTACACCTTC.

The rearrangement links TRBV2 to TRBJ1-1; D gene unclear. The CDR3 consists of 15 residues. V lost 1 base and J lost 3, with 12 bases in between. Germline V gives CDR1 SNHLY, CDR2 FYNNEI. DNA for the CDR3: TGTGCCAGCAGTGAAGGAGGGCCGGGTTACACTGAAGCTTTCTTT. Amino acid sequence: CASSEGGPGYTEAFF.

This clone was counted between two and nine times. Written as DNA, the CDR3 is TGTGCCAGCAGTTTAGATCAGGGGGCTATCTACGAGCAGTACGTC. Encoded protein: CASSLDQGAIYEQYV. The V call is TRBV28, the J call TRBJ2-7; TRBD1 agrees at 8 bases. The CDR3 has 15 residues. Germline V gene data show CDR1 as MDHEN and CDR2 as SYDVKM. Trimming at V came to 2 bases and at J to 3 bases, leaving 6 bases not matched to a gene.

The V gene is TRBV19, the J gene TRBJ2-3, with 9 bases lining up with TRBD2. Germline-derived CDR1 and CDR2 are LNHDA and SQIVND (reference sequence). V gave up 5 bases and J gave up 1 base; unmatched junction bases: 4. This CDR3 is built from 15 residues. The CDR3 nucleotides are TGTGCCAGTAGTCGACTAGCGGAAGGCACAGATACGCAGTATTTT. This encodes CASSRLAEGTDTQYF.

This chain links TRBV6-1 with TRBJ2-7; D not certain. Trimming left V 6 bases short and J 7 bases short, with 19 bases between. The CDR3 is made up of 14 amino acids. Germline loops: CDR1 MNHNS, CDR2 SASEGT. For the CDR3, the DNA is TGTGCCAGCAGATTATCGACCCAGGTGGGAGAGCAGTACGTC. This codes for CASRLSTQVGEQYV.

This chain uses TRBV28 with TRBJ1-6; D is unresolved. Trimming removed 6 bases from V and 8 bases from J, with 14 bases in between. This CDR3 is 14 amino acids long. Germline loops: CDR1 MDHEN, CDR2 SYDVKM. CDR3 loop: CASRRRRLYSPLHF. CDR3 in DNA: TGTGCCAGCAGACGACGGAGACTTTATTCACCCCTCCACTTT. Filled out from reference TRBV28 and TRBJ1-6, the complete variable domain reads DVKVTQSSRYLVKRTGEKVFLECVQDMDHENMFWYRQDPGLGLRLIYFSYDVKMKEKGDIPEGYSVSREKKERFSLILESASTNQTSMYLCASRRRRLYSPLHFGNGTRLTVT.

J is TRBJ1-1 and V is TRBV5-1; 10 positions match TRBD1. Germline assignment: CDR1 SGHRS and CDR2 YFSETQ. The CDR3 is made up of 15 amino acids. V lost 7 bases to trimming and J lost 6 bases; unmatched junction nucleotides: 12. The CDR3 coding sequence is TGCGCCAGCGGGCAGGGGGCCGGACAGGGGGCTGAAGCTTTCTTT. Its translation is CASGQGAGQGAEAFF.

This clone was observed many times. This CDR3 reads CASSAAVEQYV. The CDR3 DNA is TGTGCCAGCAGTGCGGCAGTGGAGCAGTACGTC. The chain recombines TRBV2 with TRBJ2-7; unclear D gene. Germline CDR1 and CDR2: SNHLY and FYNNEI. CDR3 length equals 11 residues. The V gene lost 4 bases and the J gene lost 7 bases, with 8 bases spanning the gap.

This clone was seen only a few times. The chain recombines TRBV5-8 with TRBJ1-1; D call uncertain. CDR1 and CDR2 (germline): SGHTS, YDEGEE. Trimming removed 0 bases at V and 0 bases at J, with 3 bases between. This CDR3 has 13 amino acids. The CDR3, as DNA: TGTGCCAGCAGCTTGGCTCTGAACACTGAAGCTTTCTTT. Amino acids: CASSLALNTEAFF.

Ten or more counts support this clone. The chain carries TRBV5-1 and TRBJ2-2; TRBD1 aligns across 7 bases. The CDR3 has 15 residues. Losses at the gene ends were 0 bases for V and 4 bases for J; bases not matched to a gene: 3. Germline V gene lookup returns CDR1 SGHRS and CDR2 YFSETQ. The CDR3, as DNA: TGCGCCAGCAGCTTGGCGGGACAGAGCACCGGGGAGCTGTTTTTT. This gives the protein CASSLAGQSTGELFF.

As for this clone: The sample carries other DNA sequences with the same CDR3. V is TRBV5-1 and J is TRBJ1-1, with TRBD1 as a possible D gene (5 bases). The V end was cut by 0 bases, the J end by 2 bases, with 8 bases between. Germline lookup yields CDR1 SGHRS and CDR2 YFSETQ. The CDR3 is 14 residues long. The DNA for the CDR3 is TGCGCCAGCAGCTTGGGGGGGGGAAACACTGAAGCTTTCTTT. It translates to CASSLGGGNTEAFF.

In DNA, the CDR3 is TGTGCCAGCAGCGTAGAGCCGAAGAACTATGGCTACACCTTC. Protein sequence: CASSVEPKNYGYTF. The chain links TRBV9 to TRBJ1-2; D ambiguous. Germline CDR1 SGDLS, CDR2 YYNGEE. The CDR3 runs to 14 residues. Trimming removed 0 bases from V and 2 bases from J, with 8 bases in between.

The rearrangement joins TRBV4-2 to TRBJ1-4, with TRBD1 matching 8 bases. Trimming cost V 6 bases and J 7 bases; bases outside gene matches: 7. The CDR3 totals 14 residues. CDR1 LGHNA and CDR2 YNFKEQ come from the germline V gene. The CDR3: CASRATGDGEKLFF. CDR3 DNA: TGTGCCAGCAGAGCGACAGGGGATGGTGAAAAACTGTTTTTT.

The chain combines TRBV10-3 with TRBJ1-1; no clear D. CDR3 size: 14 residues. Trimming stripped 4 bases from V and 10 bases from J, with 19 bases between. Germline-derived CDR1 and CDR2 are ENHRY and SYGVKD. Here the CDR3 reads CAISGGEGYLGAFF. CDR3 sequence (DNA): TGTGCCATCAGTGGGGGAGAAGGCTACCTTGGAGCTTTCTTT.

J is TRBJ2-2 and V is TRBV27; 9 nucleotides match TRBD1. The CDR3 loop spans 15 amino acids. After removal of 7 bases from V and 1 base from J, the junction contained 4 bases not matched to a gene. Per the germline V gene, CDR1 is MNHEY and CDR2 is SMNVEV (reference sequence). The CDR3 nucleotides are TGTGCCAGCAAAGGACAGGGGTGGAACACCGGGGAGCTGTTTTTT. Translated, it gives CASKGQGWNTGELFF.

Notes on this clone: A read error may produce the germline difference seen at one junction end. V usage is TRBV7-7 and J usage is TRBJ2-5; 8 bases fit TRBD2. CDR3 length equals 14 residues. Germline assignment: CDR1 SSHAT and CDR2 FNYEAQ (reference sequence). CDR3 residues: CASSLGLAGETQYF. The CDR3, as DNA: TGTGCTAGCAGCTTAGGACTAGCCGGTGAGACCCAGTACTTC.

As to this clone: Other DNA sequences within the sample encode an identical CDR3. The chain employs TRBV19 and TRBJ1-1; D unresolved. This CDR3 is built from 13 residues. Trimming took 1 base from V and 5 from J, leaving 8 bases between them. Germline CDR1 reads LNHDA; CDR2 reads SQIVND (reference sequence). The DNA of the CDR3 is TGTGCCAGTAGTATAGGGCGGGGAACTGAAGCTTTCTTT. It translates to CASSIGRGTEAFF.